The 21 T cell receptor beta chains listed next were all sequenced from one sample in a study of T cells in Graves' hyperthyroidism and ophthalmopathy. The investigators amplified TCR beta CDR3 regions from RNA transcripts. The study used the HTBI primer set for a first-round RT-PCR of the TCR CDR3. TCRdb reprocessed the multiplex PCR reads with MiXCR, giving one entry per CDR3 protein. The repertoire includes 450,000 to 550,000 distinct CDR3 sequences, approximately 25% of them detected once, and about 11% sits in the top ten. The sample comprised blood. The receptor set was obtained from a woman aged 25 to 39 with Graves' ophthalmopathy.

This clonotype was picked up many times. CDR3 sequence reads: CASSFRGTGNSVDEQYF. CDR3 coding DNA: TGTGCCAGCAGCTTCCGAGGGACAGGGAATTCTGTCGACGAGCAGTACTTC. The chain joins TRBV13 to TRBJ2-7; TRBD1 matches 9 bases. Germline lookup yields CDR1 PRHDT and CDR2 FYEKMQ (reference sequence). CDR3 length equals 17 residues. V trimming: 3 bases; J trimming: 5 bases; junction bases outside the gene matches: 14.

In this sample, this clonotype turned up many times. In DNA form, the CDR3 reads TGTGCCAGTAGCGAGGACGACAGGGGATATCAGCCCCAGCATTTT. Translated, it gives CASSEDDRGYQPQHF. The rearrangement joins TRBV19 to TRBJ1-5; 8 bases agree with TRBD1. Unmatched junction bases numbered 9, after V lost 6 bases and J lost 5 bases. The CDR3 spans 15 residues. CDR1 LNHDA and CDR2 SQIVND come from the germline V gene (reference sequence). Combining the CDR3 with reference TRBV19 and TRBJ1-5 gives the whole variable domain DGGITQSPKYLFRKEGQNVTLSCEQNLNHDAMYWYRQDPGQGLRLIYYSQIVNDFQKGDIAEGYSVSREKKESFPLTVTSAQKNPTAFYLCASSEDDRGYQPQHFGDGTRLSIL.

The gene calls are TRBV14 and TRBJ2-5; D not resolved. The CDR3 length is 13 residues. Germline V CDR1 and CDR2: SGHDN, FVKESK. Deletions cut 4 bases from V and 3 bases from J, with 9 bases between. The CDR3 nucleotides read TGTGCCAGCAGCCCAACCGTTAAAGAGACCCAGTACTTC. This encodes CASSPTVKETQYF.

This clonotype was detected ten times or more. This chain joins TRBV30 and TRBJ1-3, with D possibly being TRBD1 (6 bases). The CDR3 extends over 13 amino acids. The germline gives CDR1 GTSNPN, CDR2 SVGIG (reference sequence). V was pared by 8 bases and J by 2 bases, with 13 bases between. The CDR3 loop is CAGGRSTGNTIYF. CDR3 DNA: TGTGCCGGGGGCAGGAGCACTGGAAACACCATATATTTT.

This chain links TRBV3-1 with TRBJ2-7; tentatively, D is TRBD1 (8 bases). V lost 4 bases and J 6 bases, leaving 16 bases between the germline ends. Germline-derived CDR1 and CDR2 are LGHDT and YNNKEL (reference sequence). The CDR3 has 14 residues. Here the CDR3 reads CASSLQQGGGEQYF. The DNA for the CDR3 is TGTGCCAGCAGCCTCCAACAGGGGGGGGGCGAGCAGTACTTC.

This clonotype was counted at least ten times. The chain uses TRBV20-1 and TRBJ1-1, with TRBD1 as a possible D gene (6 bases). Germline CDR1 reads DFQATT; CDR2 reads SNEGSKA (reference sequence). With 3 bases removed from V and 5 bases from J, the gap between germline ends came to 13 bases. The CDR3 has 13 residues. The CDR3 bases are TGCAGTGCTAGCCTTACAGGGTGGACTGAAGCTTTCTTT. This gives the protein CSASLTGWTEAFF.

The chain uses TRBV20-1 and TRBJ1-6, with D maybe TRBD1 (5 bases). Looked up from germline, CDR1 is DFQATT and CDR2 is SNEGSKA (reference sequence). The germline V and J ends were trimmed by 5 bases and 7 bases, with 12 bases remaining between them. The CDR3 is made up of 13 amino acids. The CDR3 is CSAPEGNNSPLHF. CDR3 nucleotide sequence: TGCAGTGCTCCGGAGGGGAACAATTCACCCCTCCACTTT.

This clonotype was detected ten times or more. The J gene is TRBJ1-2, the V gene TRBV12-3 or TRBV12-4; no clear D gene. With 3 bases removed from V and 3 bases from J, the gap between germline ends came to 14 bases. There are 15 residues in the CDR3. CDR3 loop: CASSFGEMADYGYTF. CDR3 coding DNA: TGTGCCAGCAGTTTCGGGGAGATGGCGGACTATGGCTACACCTTC.

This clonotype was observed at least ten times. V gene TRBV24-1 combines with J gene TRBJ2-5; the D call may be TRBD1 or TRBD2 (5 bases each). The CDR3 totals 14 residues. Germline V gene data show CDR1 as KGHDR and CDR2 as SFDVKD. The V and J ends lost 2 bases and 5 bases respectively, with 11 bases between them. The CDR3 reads CATSDSDGAETQYF. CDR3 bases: TGTGCCACCAGTGATTCCGACGGGGCTGAGACCCAGTACTTC.

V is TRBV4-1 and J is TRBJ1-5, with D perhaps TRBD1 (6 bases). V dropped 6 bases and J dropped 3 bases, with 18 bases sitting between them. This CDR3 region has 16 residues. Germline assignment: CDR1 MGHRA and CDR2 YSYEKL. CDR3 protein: CASRHTAGANNQPQHF. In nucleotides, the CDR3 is TGCGCCAGCAGACATACCGCGGGGGCCAACAATCAGCCCCAGCATTTT.

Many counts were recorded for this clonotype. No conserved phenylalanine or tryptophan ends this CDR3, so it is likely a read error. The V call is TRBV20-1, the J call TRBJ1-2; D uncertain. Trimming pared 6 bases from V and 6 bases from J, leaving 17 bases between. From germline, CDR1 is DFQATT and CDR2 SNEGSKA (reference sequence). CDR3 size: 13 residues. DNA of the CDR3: TGCAGTGCGAACGAACAGCGCGACCATGGCTACACCTCC. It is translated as CSANEQRDHGYTS.

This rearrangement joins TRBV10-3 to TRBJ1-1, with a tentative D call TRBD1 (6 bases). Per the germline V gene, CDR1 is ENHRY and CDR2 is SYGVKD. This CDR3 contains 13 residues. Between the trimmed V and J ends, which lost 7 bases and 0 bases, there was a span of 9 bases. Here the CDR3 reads CAIMTGVNTEAFF. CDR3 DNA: TGTGCCATCATGACAGGTGTGAACACTGAAGCTTTCTTT.

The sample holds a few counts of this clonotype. DNA for the CDR3: TGTGCCAGCAGCCAGATGCAGGGGGCCGACACTGAAGCTTTCTTT. Its protein product is CASSQMQGADTEAFF. The V gene is TRBV7-2, the J gene TRBJ1-1, with 8 nucleotides matching TRBD1. The CDR3 runs 15 residues. The V segment lost 5 bases and the J segment 3 bases; nucleotides outside the gene matches: 8. In germline, CDR1 is SGHTA, CDR2 FQGNSA.

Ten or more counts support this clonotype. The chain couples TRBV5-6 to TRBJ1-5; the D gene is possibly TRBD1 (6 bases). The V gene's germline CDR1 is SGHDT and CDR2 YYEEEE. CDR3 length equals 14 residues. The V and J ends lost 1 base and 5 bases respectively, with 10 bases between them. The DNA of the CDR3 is TGTGCCAGCAGCTTGACAGGGAGTTATCAGCCCCAGCATTTT. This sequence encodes CASSLTGSYQPQHF.

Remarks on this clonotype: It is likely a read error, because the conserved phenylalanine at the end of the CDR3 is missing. CDR3 amino acids: CASSTPGTGISYEQYL. The CDR3 DNA reads as TGTGCCAGCAGTACTCCCGGGACAGGGATTTCCTACGAGCAGTACCTC. V is TRBV12-3 or TRBV12-4 and J is TRBJ2-7; 9 bases match TRBD1. The CDR3 has 16 amino acids. V lost 5 bases, J lost 1 base, and 9 bases stayed unmatched.

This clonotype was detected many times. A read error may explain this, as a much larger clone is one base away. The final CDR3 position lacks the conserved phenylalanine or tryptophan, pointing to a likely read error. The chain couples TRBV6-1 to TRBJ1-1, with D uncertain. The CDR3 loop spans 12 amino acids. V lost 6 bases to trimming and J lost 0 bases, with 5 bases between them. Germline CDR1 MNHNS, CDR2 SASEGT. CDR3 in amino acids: CASRELNTEAFS. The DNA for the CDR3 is TGTGCCAGCAGGGAGTTGAACACTGAAGCTTTCTCT.

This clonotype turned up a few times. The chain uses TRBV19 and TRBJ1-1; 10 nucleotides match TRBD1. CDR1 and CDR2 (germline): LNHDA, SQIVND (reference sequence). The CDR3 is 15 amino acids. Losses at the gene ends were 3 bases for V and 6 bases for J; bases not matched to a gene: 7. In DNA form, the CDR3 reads TGTGCCAGTAGTATCGGCCGGGACAGGGGCCCTGAAGCTTTCTTT. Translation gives CASSIGRDRGPEAFF.

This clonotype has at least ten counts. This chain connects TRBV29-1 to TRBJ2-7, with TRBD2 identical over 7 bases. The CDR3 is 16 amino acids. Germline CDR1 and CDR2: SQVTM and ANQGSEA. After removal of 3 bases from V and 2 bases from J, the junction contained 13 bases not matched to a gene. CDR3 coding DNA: TGCAGCGTTGAGGCTAGCGGCGCGACGGACACCTACGAGCAGTACTTC. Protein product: CSVEASGATDTYEQYF.

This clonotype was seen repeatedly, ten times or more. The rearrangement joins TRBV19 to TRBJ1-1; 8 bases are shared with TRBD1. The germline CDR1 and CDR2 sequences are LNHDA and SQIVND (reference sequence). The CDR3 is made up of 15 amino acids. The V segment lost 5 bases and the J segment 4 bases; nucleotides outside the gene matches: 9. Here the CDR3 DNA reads TGTGCCAGTAGTCCCACGCGACAGGGGATCACTGAAGCTTTCTTT. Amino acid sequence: CASSPTRQGITEAFF.

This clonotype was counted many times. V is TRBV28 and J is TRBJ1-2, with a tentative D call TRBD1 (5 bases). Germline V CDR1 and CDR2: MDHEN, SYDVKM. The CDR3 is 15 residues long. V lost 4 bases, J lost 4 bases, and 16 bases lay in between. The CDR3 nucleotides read TGTGCCAGCAGTTCCGGGGCGTGGAGGGCCTATGGCTACACCTTC. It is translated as CASSSGAWRAYGYTF.

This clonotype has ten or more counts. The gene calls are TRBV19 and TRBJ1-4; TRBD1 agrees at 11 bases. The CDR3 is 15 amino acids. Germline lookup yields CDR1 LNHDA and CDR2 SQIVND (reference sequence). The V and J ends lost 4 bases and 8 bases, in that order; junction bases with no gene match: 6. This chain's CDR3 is CASSRTGTGGEKLFF. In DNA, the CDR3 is TGTGCCAGTAGTAGAACCGGGACAGGGGGAGAAAAACTGTTTTTT.